The clone carrying this T cell receptor beta chain appeared a few times. The source of the sample is a study of blood T cell repertoires in COVID-19. As for the study in general: COVID-19 samples from acute and convalescent phases originated in the United States, Italy and Spain. The analysed material was cDNA or gDNA that came from T cells, B-cell-depleted T cells, or PBMCs.

As handled by the study authors: Estimated nucleated cell counts came from reference gene primer amplification. TCRdb's copy holds only in-frame clones and misses some; the assay was immunoSEQ multiplex PCR. The D gene and trimming were derived from the DNA, and the V and J assignments and clone size from that table. The table includes about 130,000 clones, approximately 80% detected once. The TCR was taken from a woman aged 80 or older with acute or convalescent COVID-19. Sequenced: peripheral blood.

This CDR3 is CASSDGQGQQPQHF. In DNA, the CDR3 is TGTGCCAGCAGCGACGGACAGGGACAACAGCCCCAGCATTTT. This chain uses TRBV6-5 with TRBJ1-5, with 8 bases fitting TRBD1. The V gene end was trimmed by 6 bases and the J gene end by 7 bases; junction bases not matched to a gene: 8. Germline CDR1 and CDR2: MNHEY and SVGAGI. The CDR3 loop spans 14 amino acids.